Below are 15 T cell receptor beta chains sequenced from a single sample in a study of T cell changes during pregnancy in multiple sclerosis. Some clones are missing from TCRdb's copy, which holds only in-frame ones; the method was immunoSEQ multiplex PCR. In the table there are about 50,000 clones, roughly 92% of which are singletons. Source: CD4+ T cells from peripheral blood mononuclear cells, taken after pregnancy. The receptors here all came from a female donor with multiple sclerosis, enrolled in a pregnancy study.

The gene calls are TRBV28 and TRBJ2-5; 11 positions match TRBD2. CDR1 and CDR2 from the germline V gene are MDHEN and SYDVKM. V lost 8 bases to trimming and J lost 5 bases; unmatched junction nucleotides: 7. The CDR3 covers 14 residues. The CDR3 sequence is CASLPSGRWETQYF. CDR3 coding DNA: TGTGCCAGCTTGCCTAGCGGGAGGTGGGAGACCCAGTACTTC.

V usage is TRBV6-1 and J usage is TRBJ1-1; D perhaps matches TRBD1 (6 bases). This CDR3 contains 11 residues. Trimming left V 7 bases short and J 4 bases short, with 7 bases between. Germline CDR1 and CDR2: MNHNS and SASEGT. The CDR3 nucleotides are TGTGCCAGCAACAGGGCCACTGAAGCTTTCTTT. Its translation: CASNRATEAFF.

The DNA for the CDR3 is TGCGCCAGCAGCCAACCGGGACAAAGTGAAAAACTGTTTTTT. Translating it yields CASSQPGQSEKLFF. The chain employs TRBV4-1 and TRBJ1-4; possible D gene TRBD1, 6 bases. CDR1 and CDR2 (germline): MGHRA, YSYEKL. V lost 2 bases and J lost 7, with 11 bases in between. This CDR3 comprises 14 residues.

The gene calls are TRBV28 and TRBJ2-2, with TRBD1 identical over 8 bases. CDR3 length: 17 amino acids. The ends lost 5 bases at V and 3 bases at J; junction bases unmatched: 11. Per the germline V gene, CDR1 is MDHEN and CDR2 is SYDVKM. CDR3 amino acids: CASSPPQGGGDTGELFF. The CDR3, as DNA: TGTGCCAGCAGTCCCCCACAGGGGGGCGGGGACACCGGGGAGCTGTTTTTT.

This sequence joins TRBV5-4 and TRBJ2-3; D may be TRBD1 (6 bases). Germline values: CDR1 SGHNT, CDR2 YYREEE (reference sequence). Deletions cut 1 base from V and 2 bases from J, with 14 bases between. The CDR3 has 16 residues. CDR3 bases: TGTGCCAGCAGCTTGAGGGGGTTGACTTCCACAGATACGCAGTATTTT. It encodes CASSLRGLTSTDTQYF.

The chain couples TRBV29-1 to TRBJ1-1; the D is unclear. This CDR3 region has 12 residues. The V end lost 0 bases, the J end lost 1 base, and 3 bases lay between the germline ends. Germline values: CDR1 SQVTM, CDR2 ANQGSEA. The CDR3 protein is CSVEDSNTEAFF. CDR3 coding DNA: TGCAGCGTTGAAGACTCGAACACTGAAGCTTTCTTT.

The gene calls are TRBV6-1 and TRBJ2-7; weak D call: TRBD2 (6 bases). V was shortened by 6 bases and J by 1 base, with 16 bases between the two germline ends. Germline CDR1 and CDR2: MNHNS and SASEGT. The CDR3 contains 15 residues. CDR3 region: CASSVAGLSSYEQYF. The CDR3, as DNA: TGTGCCAGCAGCGTCGCGGGACTGTCTTCCTACGAGCAGTACTTC.

This chain joins TRBV27 and TRBJ2-5; D uncertain. In germline, CDR1 is MNHEY, CDR2 SMNVEV (reference sequence). This CDR3 has 13 amino acids. Trimming stripped 5 bases from V and 5 bases from J, with 12 bases between. The CDR3 DNA follows: TGTGCCAGCAGTGTCCGGGTCGAGGAGACCCAGTACTTC. The encoded protein is CASSVRVEETQYF.

The CDR3 nucleotides are TGTGCCAGCAGTTCACTTGCCCAGGGTACGGCCGGGGAGCTGTTTTTT. Translated: CASSSLAQGTAGELFF. The chain uses TRBV27 and TRBJ2-2; possible D gene TRBD1, 5 bases. Germline V CDR1 and CDR2: MNHEY, SMNVEV (reference sequence). V shed 4 bases and J shed 6 bases, with 18 bases lying between them. CDR3 length equals 16 residues.

The chain recombines TRBV19 with TRBJ2-5; perhaps TRBD1 as D (5 bases). Between the trimmed V and J ends, which lost 7 bases and 4 bases, there was a span of 19 bases. The CDR3 has 15 residues. Germline CDR1 LNHDA, CDR2 SQIVND (reference sequence). CDR3 loop: CASIEHGAHPETQYF. The CDR3, as DNA: TGTGCCAGTATCGAGCATGGGGCTCACCCAGAGACCCAGTACTTC.

This clone was picked up a small number of times. This chain uses TRBV7-2 with TRBJ1-5; D call uncertain. Germline loops: CDR1 SGHTA, CDR2 FQGNSA. V was shortened by 1 base and J by 4 bases, with 5 bases between the two germline ends. The CDR3 consists of 13 residues. The CDR3 DNA sequence: TGTGCCAGCAGCTTAGTTCAAAATCAGCCCCAGCATTTT. Protein sequence: CASSLVQNQPQHF.

This clone was seen a few times. This sample includes further DNA sequences coding for the same CDR3. The V call is TRBV7-7, the J call TRBJ2-7; TRBD2 matches 8 bases. Germline-derived CDR1 and CDR2 are SSHAT and FNYEAQ (reference sequence). V shed 6 bases, J shed 1 base, and the junction held 14 bases outside the gene matches. This CDR3 is 17 amino acids long. CDR3 nucleotide sequence: TGTGCCAGCAGTCCACCCCCAAGCGGGAGTGTATCCTACGAGCAGTACTTC. Residues: CASSPPPSGSVSYEQYF.

The chain employs TRBV4-1 and TRBJ2-3; 9 bases match TRBD1. J lost 8 bases, V lost 4 bases, and 16 bases had no gene match. The CDR3 loop spans 17 amino acids. Looked up from germline, CDR1 is MGHRA and CDR2 is YSYEKL. CDR3 sequence: CASSRPPGQGSAGTQYF. CDR3 bases: TGCGCCAGCAGCCGACCCCCGGGACAGGGATCCGCGGGTACGCAGTATTTT.

V usage is TRBV29-1 and J usage is TRBJ2-5; 7 bases fit TRBD2. CDR1 is SQVTM, CDR2 ANQGSEA, per germline. The CDR3 totals 17 residues. V was pared by 0 bases and J by 2 bases, with 12 bases of the junction left unmatched. The chain's CDR3 is CSVEDGWGGSHQETQYF. In DNA form, the CDR3 reads TGCAGCGTTGAAGATGGGTGGGGGGGGAGCCATCAAGAGACCCAGTACTTC.

The V call is TRBV6-1, the J call TRBJ1-2; 7 positions agree with TRBD1. After removal of 6 bases from V and 5 bases from J, the junction contained 6 bases not matched to a gene. The length of the CDR3 is 13 residues. CDR1 MNHNS and CDR2 SASEGT come from the germline V gene. In DNA, the CDR3 is TGTGCCAGCAGAGAGACAGGGTTATATGGCTACACCTTC. Its protein is CASRETGLYGYTF.